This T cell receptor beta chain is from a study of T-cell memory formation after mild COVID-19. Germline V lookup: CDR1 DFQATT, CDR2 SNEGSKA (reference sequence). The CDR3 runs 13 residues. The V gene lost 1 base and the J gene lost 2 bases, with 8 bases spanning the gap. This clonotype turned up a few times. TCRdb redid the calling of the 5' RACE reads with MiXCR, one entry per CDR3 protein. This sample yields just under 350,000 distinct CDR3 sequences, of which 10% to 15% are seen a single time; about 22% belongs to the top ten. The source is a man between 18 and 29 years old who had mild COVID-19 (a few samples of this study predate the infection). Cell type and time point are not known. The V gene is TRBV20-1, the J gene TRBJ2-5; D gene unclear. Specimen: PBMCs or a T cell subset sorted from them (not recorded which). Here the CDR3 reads CSARVWGQETQYF. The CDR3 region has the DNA TGCAGTGCTAGAGTATGGGGACAAGAGACCCAGTACTTC.